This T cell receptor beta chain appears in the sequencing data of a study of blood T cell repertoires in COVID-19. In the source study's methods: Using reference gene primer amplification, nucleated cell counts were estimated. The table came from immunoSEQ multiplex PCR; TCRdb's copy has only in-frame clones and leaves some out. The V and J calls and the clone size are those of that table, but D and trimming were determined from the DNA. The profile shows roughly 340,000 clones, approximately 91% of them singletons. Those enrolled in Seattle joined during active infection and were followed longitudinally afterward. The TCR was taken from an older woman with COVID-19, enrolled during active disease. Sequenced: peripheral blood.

This chain's CDR3 is CASSIRRDRGRMETEAFF. CDR3 bases: TGTGCCAGTAGTATAAGGAGGGACAGGGGCAGGATGGAGACTGAAGCTTTCTTT. The chain joins TRBV19 to TRBJ1-1; TRBD1 matches at 10 bases. CDR1 and CDR2 (germline): LNHDA, SQIVND (reference sequence). The CDR3 totals 18 residues. With 2 bases clipped from V and 5 bases from J, the junction kept 14 bases outside the gene matches.